The source of this TCR beta chain is a study of blood T cell repertoires in COVID-19. About the study: The United States, Italy and Spain were the sources of the acute and convalescent COVID-19 samples.

Original analysis: Amplification with reference gene primers provided the estimates of nucleated cell counts. The data were produced by immunoSEQ multiplex PCR, yet TCRdb's version contains in-frame clones alone and is incomplete. That table gives V, J and clone size, and the DNA gave D and trimming. The table records 200,000 to 250,000 clones, around 84% of them present only once. As for this clone: Other DNA variants within this sample encode the same CDR3.

With V trimmed by 4 bases and J by 4 bases, 2 bases remained unmatched. The CDR3 consists of 13 residues. Sequenced sample: peripheral blood. The chain is built from TRBV12-3 or TRBV12-4 and TRBJ1-1; 8 positions match TRBD1. The sequence was collected from a man aged 55-75 years with acute or convalescent COVID-19. The CDR3 spells CASSSTGGTEAFF. The CDR3 DNA reads as TGTGCCAGCAGTTCCACAGGGGGCACTGAAGCTTTCTTT.